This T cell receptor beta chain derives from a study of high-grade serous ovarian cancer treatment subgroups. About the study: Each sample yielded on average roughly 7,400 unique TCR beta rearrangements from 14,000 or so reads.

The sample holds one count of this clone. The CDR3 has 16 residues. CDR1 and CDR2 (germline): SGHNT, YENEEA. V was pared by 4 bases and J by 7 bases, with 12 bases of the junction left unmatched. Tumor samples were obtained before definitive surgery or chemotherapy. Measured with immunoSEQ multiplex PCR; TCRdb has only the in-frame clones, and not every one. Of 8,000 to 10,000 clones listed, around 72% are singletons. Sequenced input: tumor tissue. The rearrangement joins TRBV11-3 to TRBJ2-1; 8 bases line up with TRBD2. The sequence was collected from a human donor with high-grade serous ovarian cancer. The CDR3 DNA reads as TGTGCCAGCAGCTCATCCGGGACTAGTTCCTCGAATGAGCAGTTCTTC. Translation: CASSSSGTSSSNEQFF.